One TCR beta chain is described in this entry. The data stem from a study of shared clonotypes between healthy human individuals. The method was immunoSEQ multiplex PCR; TCRdb's version includes in-frame clones alone and lacks a portion of them. Of 450,000 or so clones listed, over 60% were seen once; the top ten hold about 12%. Germline CDR1 and CDR2: MNHEY and SMNVEV (reference sequence). The CDR3 extends over 11 amino acids. Trimming took 5 bases from V and 4 from J, leaving 6 bases between them. The sequenced sample consisted of PBMCs. The chain uses TRBV27 and TRBJ2-7; D ambiguous. This TCR came from a woman aged 40 to 49 in good health. Some clones in this sample may be carry-over from other donors' samples. The CDR3 sequence is CASSPGYEQYF. In nucleotides, the CDR3 is TGTGCCAGCAGTCCCGGATACGAGCAGTACTTC.